This TCR beta chain was documented in a study of cytomegalovirus exposure and HLA in healthy donors. Overall study context: Earlier work reported 110 million or so unique TCR beta sequences from about 200 million T cells.

It was with 60 Vbeta and 13 Jbeta primers that the PCR ran. Data came from immunoSEQ multiplex PCR; TCRdb stores just in-frame clones and leaves some out. Here the sample spans some 130,000 clones, roughly four fifths being singletons. The junction had 9 bases not matched to a gene; V was cut back by 0 bases and J by 12 bases. This CDR3 contains 16 residues. The germline V gene encodes CDR1 MNHEY and CDR2 SVGAGI. The study's findings and limits: In a later analysis, TCR association rates varied by HLA locus: DRB1 most, HLA-C fewest. The study flagged some 170 TCR beta chains as cytomegalovirus-associated. V- and J-gene trimming in TCR beta was tied to a missense DCLRE1C variant by an analysis performed later.

Note on this clone: As yet, its antigen is unknown.

The receptor comes from a boy under 18 in good health and CMV-seronegative. The chain combines TRBV6-5 with TRBJ2-1; 12 positions agree with TRBD2. The sequenced sample was PBMCs. DNA for the CDR3: TGTGCCAGCAGTTACTCGGAGGCTAGCGGGAGGGTGGCGCAGTTCTTC. It codes for CASSYSEASGRVAQFF.